The rows below give T cell receptor beta chains drawn from one sample of a study of cytomegalovirus exposure and HLA in healthy donors. Assay used: immunoSEQ multiplex PCR; TCRdb lists only in-frame clones, some missing. There are more than 140,000 clones in the sample; approximately 82% occur only once, and approximately 2% lies in the top ten. The sequencing input was PBMCs. The receptor source for this set is a woman between 40 and 50 years old in good health and CMV-seronegative. Each CDR3 is given with its conserved first and last residue. The D gene is left open where the match is weak. Some rows have no size entry. The others give once, few or many, or a class for an expanded clone.

j_call,v_call,d_call,clone_size,cdr3_nt,cdr3_aa
TRBJ1-2,TRBV5-5,.,.,TGTGCCAGCAGCTTGGGGGGGCGTCTTTGCACCTTC,CASSLGGRLCTF
TRBJ1-2,TRBV30,.,.,TGTGCCTGGAGTAGGCCACCCAGGTACACCTTC,CAWSRPPRYTF
TRBJ2-2,TRBV18,TRBD1,.,TGTGCCAGCTCACCAATGGGACAGGGGAACACCGGGGAGCTGTTTTTT,CASSPMGQGNTGELFF
TRBJ2-3,TRBV9,TRBD2,.,TGTGCCAGCAGCGCCCTCACTAGCGGGGGACTCACAGATACGCAGTATTTT,CASSALTSGGLTDTQYF
TRBJ2-1,TRBV5-1,TRBD2,.,TGCGCCAGCAGCCTCGGACTAGCGGGAGTGGGGGATGAGCAGTTCTTC,CASSLGLAGVGDEQFF
TRBJ2-4,TRBV4-2,TRBD1,.,TGTGCCAGCAGCCAGGCGACAGGGGTGGGAGGAAACATTCAGTACTTC,CASSQATGVGGNIQYF
TRBJ2-7,TRBV2,TRBD1,.,TGTGCCAGCATACCGGGACAGGGTTCGTACGAGCAGTACTTC,CASIPGQGSYEQYF
TRBJ2-3,TRBV2,TRBD1,once,TGTGCCAGCACCCCAGACAGGGGAGGCACAGATACGCAGTATTTT,CASTPDRGGTDTQYF
TRBJ2-3,TRBV6-5,TRBD2,.,TGTGCCAGCAGTTACGCGGGGGTGATGGGCACAGATACGCAGTATTTT,CASSYAGVMGTDTQYF
TRBJ2-1,TRBV4-2,.,.,TGTGCCAGCAGCCAGAAGTGGTGGGGAGGTGAGCAGTTCTTC,CASSQKWWGGEQFF
TRBJ2-7,TRBV5-4,TRBD2,.,TGTGCCAGCAGCGTTGAACTAGCGGGAATCTACGAGCAGTACTTC,CASSVELAGIYEQYF
TRBJ1-2,TRBV11-2,.,.,TGTGCCAGCAGCTTAGTGAGCCGTGGCTACACCTTC,CASSLVSRGYTF
TRBJ2-5,TRBV9,TRBD2,.,TGTGCCAGCAGCGTCCGGGACTATAAAGAGACCCAGTACTTC,CASSVRDYKETQYF
TRBJ2-1,TRBV4-1,.,once,TGCGCCAGCAGCCAAGGGGGGGATAAGCAGTTCTTC,CASSQGGDKQFF
TRBJ2-7,TRBV11-3,TRBD2,.,TGTGCCAGCAGCTCCGGGACTAGCTACGAGCAGTACTTC,CASSSGTSYEQYF
TRBJ2-3,TRBV5-1,.,.,TGCGCCAGCAGCTTGGCTTCGGGAGTGGGAACAGATACGCAGTATTTT,CASSLASGVGTDTQYF
TRBJ1-1,TRBV10-1,.,.,TGCGCCAGCAGCGCCCCCACGGCGGAGAACACTGAAGCTTTCTTT,CASSAPTAENTEAFF
TRBJ2-7,TRBV19,TRBD2,.,TGTGCCAGTAGTGGGCTGGGACTAGCGGGAGGGCCATGGGAGCAGTACTTC,CASSGLGLAGGPWEQYF
TRBJ2-1,TRBV19,TRBD2,.,TGTGCCAGTACCGATGTAGCGGGAGGGTTTGGTGGGCAGTTCTTC,CASTDVAGGFGGQFF
TRBJ2-1,TRBV19,.,.,TGTGCCAGTAGTATGGCCGATATGACTAGGGAAAGTAACAATGAGCAGTTCTTC,CASSMADMTRESNNEQFF
TRBJ1-5,TRBV5-1,.,.,TGCGCCATTCCCCCCCCCACAGTCGGTTATAGCAATCAGCCCCAGCATTTT,CAIPPPTVGYSNQPQHF
TRBJ1-1,TRBV7-3,TRBD1,.,TGTGCCAGCAGCTTAATAGGGACAGGGTCGACTGAAGCTTTCTTT,CASSLIGTGSTEAFF
TRBJ1-4,TRBV28,.,.,TGTGCCAGCAGTTTATTAGGGGGAGCAACTAATGAAAAACTGTTTTTT,CASSLLGGATNEKLFF
TRBJ1-1,TRBV19,.,.,TGTGCCAGTAGTATAGATTTAAGGAGTCTGAAAGCTTTCTTT,CASSIDLRSLKAFF
TRBJ2-5,TRBV19,TRBD2,.,TGTGCCAGTAGTAACCTAGCGGGGGGGGAGACCCAGTACTTC,CASSNLAGGETQYF
TRBJ1-2,TRBV7-8,TRBD1,.,TGTGCCAGCACCCCAGGGGGCAAGAATGGCTACACCTTC,CASTPGGKNGYTF
TRBJ1-4,TRBV5-1,.,.,TGCGCCAGCAGCTTGGGAGGGCTCCGGGAGGAAAAACTGTTTTTT,CASSLGGLREEKLFF
TRBJ2-3,TRBV6-5,.,.,TGTGCCAGCAGTGCCCCGACTAGCACAGATACGCAGTATTTT,CASSAPTSTDTQYF
TRBJ1-4,TRBV4-2,TRBD1,.,TGTGCCAGCAGCCTTAGAGCCGGGACAGGGGATGAAAAACTGTTTTTT,CASSLRAGTGDEKLFF
TRBJ2-5,TRBV19,.,.,TGTGCCAGTAGTGGGCTGGAGGGGACCCAGTACTTC,CASSGLEGTQYF
TRBJ2-1,TRBV4-1,.,.,TGCGCCAGCAGCCAAGTGGGTAGCGTTAGTGAGCAGTTCTTC,CASSQVGSVSEQFF
TRBJ2-1,TRBV9,.,.,TGTGCCAGCACGACGGGCTACAATGAGCAGTTCTTC,CASTTGYNEQFF
TRBJ2-1,TRBV10-3,TRBD1,.,TGTGCCATAACGCCCGGGACAGGGTCCTACAATGAGCAGTTCTTC,CAITPGTGSYNEQFF
TRBJ1-2,TRBV11-2,TRBD1,.,TGTGCCAGCAGCTCGAATGGACAGGGTACTGGCTACACCTTC,CASSSNGQGTGYTF
TRBJ1-4,TRBV11-2,.,.,TGTGCCAGCAGCTTAGCCAGGGCAACTAATGAAAAACTGTTTTTT,CASSLARATNEKLFF
TRBJ1-1,TRBV2,.,.,TGTGCCAGCAGTCTGACAGTGAACACTGAAGCTTTCTTT,CASSLTVNTEAFF
TRBJ2-1,TRBV28,TRBD1,.,TGTGCCAGCAGAAAGACAGGGGGAAAGCAGTTCTTC,CASRKTGGKQFF
TRBJ2-1,TRBV13,TRBD2,.,TGTGCCAGCAGCTTACTAGCGGGGGGCTACAATGAGCAGTTCTTC,CASSLLAGGYNEQFF
TRBJ1-2,TRBV21-1,.,.,TGTGCCAGCACCCGGGGGGGGGCCATCCCAGGCTACACCTTC,CASTRGGAIPGYTF
TRBJ2-2,TRBV7-9,.,.,TGTGCCAGCAGCCCCATTCGGACAACGAACACCGGGGAGCTGTTTTTT,CASSPIRTTNTGELFF
TRBJ2-7,TRBV19,.,.,TGTGCCAGTAGTTTGTCGTTCGTCTCCTACGAGCAGTACTTC,CASSLSFVSYEQYF
TRBJ1-3,TRBV7-6,TRBD1,.,TGTGCCAGCAGCATCACAGGGGCCGGAAACACCATATATTTT,CASSITGAGNTIYF
TRBJ1-2,TRBV5-6,TRBD1,.,TGTGCCAGCAGCTTGGCCCCCACGACAGGGACTAACTATGGCTACACCTTC,CASSLAPTTGTNYGYTF
TRBJ1-4,TRBV30,.,.,TGTGCCTGGAGTCTGCAGGGTAGTGAAAAACTGTTTTTT,CAWSLQGSEKLFF
TRBJ1-4,TRBV4-3,TRBD1,.,TGCGCCAGCAGCCAAGGCGTAGGGGGCTCGGAAAAACTGTTTTTT,CASSQGVGGSEKLFF
TRBJ1-2,TRBV4-2,.,.,TGTGCCAGCAGCCAGGCCTCTACGGGGGACTATGGCTACACCTTC,CASSQASTGDYGYTF